This T cell receptor beta chain was sequenced for a study of blood T cell repertoires in COVID-19 (dated by TCRdb to the early 2020s). In terms of the full investigation: Collaborator samples came from the United States, Italy and Spain and covered acute and convalescent phases of COVID-19. The prospective study material was composed of cDNA or gDNA derived from T cells, B-cell-depleted T cells, or PBMCs. Subjects who had been exposed to COVID-19, were actively infected with it, or had recovered from it provided the deeply sampled blood TCRbeta repertoires that made up the dataset. The repertoires were released in a freely available public database intended as a resource for research on the immune response to SARS-CoV-2. Samples came from the ongoing ImmuneRACE study (first 160 participants) plus 1,254 subjects from 6 global collaborators. Sample metadata almost always included a de-identified subject ID, COVID-19 status, age in years and sex. Where available, HLA class I and class II types were taken from metadata supplied by the sample provider and were not determined by assay-based typing. Here is what the overall study found, with its caveats: How much clinical and demographic metadata was included differed by source and by participant, and the metadata was provided uncurated.

TCRbeta CDR3 regions were amplified from genomic DNA using the immunoSEQ Assay, a bias-controlled multiplex PCR. As for the authors' bioinformatics: The number of nucleated cells in each sample was estimated from the amplification of reference gene primers within the assay. Sequence reads were collapsed and filtered to measure the absolute abundance of every unique TCRbeta CDR3 rearrangement. For each sample, productive Simpson clonality was calculated as the square root of Simpson's diversity index across productive rearrangements. TCRdb re-hosts the immuneACCESS table, in-frame sequences only. Its copies lack some clones; in the studies checked, an unresolved V gene accounts for under half of them, and the cause for the rest is not known. That table supplies the V and J calls and clone size; D and trimming were determined from the DNA. The sample records about 160,000 clones, roughly 85% of which are singletons. The leading ten clones occupy about 11% of the sample.

Collaborating institutions collected whole blood in K2EDTA tubes following their own protocols. For TCRbeta analysis, collaborators shipped samples as frozen whole blood, isolated PBMCs, or DNA extracted from either of those sample types. Relative to germline, V is missing 1 base and J is missing 3 bases, with 6 bases of the junction outside any gene match. Looking up the germline V gene yields CDR1 MDHEN and CDR2 SYDVKM. From the cysteine through the phenylalanine, the CDR3 covers 17 amino acids. Left in the record is the CDR3 DNA by itself, 51 bases read in frame from the first base. This clone was seen a handful of times. Its specific antigen is unknown. No clone much larger than this one lies a single base away; base qualities are absent.

This clonotype originated in a woman at least 80 years old with active or convalescent COVID-19. The source material was peripheral blood. The V gene is TRBV28 and the J gene is TRBJ1-6; 7 nucleotides in the junction match TRBD1. The CDR3 reads as follows: CASSLYTGAVYNSPLHF. DNA sequence: TGTGCCAGCAGTTTATATACAGGGGCCGTCTATAATTCACCCCTCCACTTT.